The rows below give T cell receptor beta chains drawn from one sample of a study of regulatory dendritic cells for organ transplantation. Assay used: immunoSEQ multiplex PCR; TCRdb lists only in-frame clones, some missing. The data show more than 35,000 clones, about 90% seen once. Material for sequencing was naive CD8+ T cells from blood. All receptors derive from a human donor in good health. CDR3s include the opening cysteine and the closing phenylalanine or tryptophan. The order of the fields is J gene, clone size, V gene, D gene, CDR3 length, CDR3 protein, CDR3 DNA. The D gene is left open where the match is weak. Only some rows state a clone size, as once, few, many or a class for expanded clones.

TRBJ2-2,once,TRBV2,-,16,CASSEPVQGLTGELFF,TGTGCCAGCAGTGAACCGGTACAGGGTTTAACCGGGGAGCTGTTTTTT
TRBJ2-7,-,TRBV6-6,-,12,CASSYSAGEQYF,TGTGCCAGCAGTTACTCCGCAGGCGAGCAGTACTTC
TRBJ2-2,-,TRBV27,-,15,CASSVLSGGPGELFF,TGTGCCAGCAGCGTACTAAGTGGGGGGCCCGGGGAGCTGTTTTTT
TRBJ1-1,-,TRBV28,-,14,CASSLGGMYTEAFF,TGTGCCAGCAGTTTAGGGGGGATGTACACTGAAGCTTTCTTT
TRBJ2-1,-,TRBV2,-,13,CASSDAVFNEQFF,TGTGCCAGCAGTGACGCAGTATTCAATGAGCAGTTCTTC
TRBJ2-3,-,TRBV5-4,-,16,CASSLSLGQITDTQYF,TGTGCCAGCAGCTTGAGTTTGGGTCAGATCACAGATACGCAGTATTTT
TRBJ1-1,-,TRBV30,-,15,CAWSVMFNDRGRAFF,TGTGCCTGGAGTGTAATGTTTAATGATAGGGGTCGGGCTTTCTTT
TRBJ2-7,-,TRBV6-5,-,14,CASSYDDLANEQYF,TGTGCCAGCAGTTACGATGACTTAGCGAACGAGCAGTACTTC
TRBJ1-2,-,TRBV7-2,-,12,CASSSDRRGYTF,TGTGCCAGCAGCTCCGACAGGAGAGGCTACACCTTC
TRBJ1-3,-,TRBV18,-,21,CASSPLIPDSRRESSGNTIYF,TGTGCCAGCTCACCACTTATCCCCGACTCCCGCCGTGAAAGCTCTGGAAACACCATATATTTT
TRBJ1-3,-,TRBV5-4,-,15,CASSSGWGPGNTIYF,TGTGCCAGCAGCTCTGGGTGGGGGCCTGGAAACACCATATATTTT
TRBJ2-5,-,TRBV7-8,-,16,CASSRPGRGWTETQYF,TGTGCCAGCAGCAGACCGGGCCGGGGGTGGACAGAGACCCAGTACTTC
TRBJ1-5,-,TRBV6-5,TRBD1,14,CASRDRGGNQPQHF,TGTGCCAGCCGGGACAGGGGAGGCAATCAGCCCCAGCATTTT
TRBJ2-2,once,TRBV11-1,-,14,CASSLGAATGELFF,TGTGCCAGCAGCTTAGGGGCGGCCACCGGGGAGCTGTTTTTT
TRBJ2-7,-,TRBV28,TRBD1,14,CASSLGQGAYEQYF,TGTGCCAGCAGTTTGGGACAGGGGGCTTACGAGCAGTACTTC
TRBJ1-1,-,TRBV7-9,-,15,CASSPFEGGSLEAFF,TGTGCCAGCAGTCCTTTTGAGGGGGGCAGCCTTGAAGCTTTCTTT
TRBJ1-6,few,TRBV4-2,-,14,CASSQHGLGSPLHF,TGTGCCAGCAGCCAACACGGCCTGGGGTCACCCCTCCACTTT
TRBJ1-1,-,TRBV6-5,-,15,CASRFKLRPNTEAFF,TGTGCCAGCAGGTTTAAGCTTCGGCCGAACACTGAAGCTTTCTTT
TRBJ1-1,-,TRBV4-1,-,15,CASSSLGIPNTEAFF,TGCGCCAGCAGCTCTCTCGGAATCCCGAACACTGAAGCTTTCTTT
TRBJ2-7,once,TRBV11-2,TRBD1,15,CASSAPGQGKYEQYF,TGTGCCAGCAGCGCACCGGGACAGGGAAAGTACGAGCAGTACTTC
TRBJ2-7,-,TRBV4-1,-,14,CASSQDRGSYEQYF,TGCGCCAGCAGCCAAGATAGGGGGAGCTACGAGCAGTACTTC
TRBJ2-7,-,TRBV19,-,16,CASSSLEWSNGLGQYF,TGTGCCAGTAGTTCCCTGGAGTGGAGCAATGGCCTAGGGCAGTACTTC
TRBJ1-1,-,TRBV27,-,13,CASKDYSNTEAFF,TGTGCCAGCAAAGATTACTCGAACACTGAAGCTTTCTTT
TRBJ2-3,-,TRBV28,-,13,CASSRLVADTQYF,TGTGCCAGCAGCCGGCTGGTTGCAGATACGCAGTATTTT
TRBJ2-3,-,TRBV28,TRBD2,15,CASSFGTSRTDTQYF,TGTGCCAGCAGTTTCGGGACTAGCCGGACAGATACGCAGTATTTT
TRBJ2-7,-,TRBV27,TRBD1,14,CASSATGDPYEQYF,TGTGCCAGCAGTGCGACAGGGGATCCCTACGAGCAGTACTTC
TRBJ2-7,-,TRBV7-2,TRBD1,13,CASSWTGGREQYF,TGTGCCAGCAGCTGGACAGGGGGTCGGGAGCAGTACTTC
TRBJ2-7,-,TRBV30,-,13,CAWNTGNPYEQYF,TGTGCCTGGAATACAGGGAACCCCTACGAGCAGTACTTC
TRBJ2-5,-,TRBV5-1,TRBD1,14,CASSLGQGVETQYF,TGCGCCAGCAGCCTGGGACAGGGAGTAGAGACCCAGTACTTC
TRBJ1-5,-,TRBV19,-,13,CASSWPPGQPQHF,TGTGCCAGTAGTTGGCCCCCGGGTCAGCCCCAGCATTTT
TRBJ2-5,-,TRBV11-1,-,16,CASSLNPEGWQETQYF,TGTGCCAGCAGCTTAAATCCCGAGGGATGGCAAGAGACCCAGTACTTC
TRBJ2-7,-,TRBV27,TRBD1,14,CASSPATGGYEQYF,TGTGCCAGCAGTCCGGCGACAGGGGGCTACGAGCAGTACTTC
TRBJ2-7,-,TRBV5-4,-,14,CASSLEDRVYEQYF,TGTGCCAGCAGCTTGGAGGACAGAGTCTACGAGCAGTACTTC
TRBJ1-2,-,TRBV2,-,14,CASSESARDYGYTF,TGTGCCAGCAGTGAAAGCGCCAGGGACTATGGCTACACCTTC
TRBJ2-3,-,TRBV7-3,TRBD2,16,CASSRLAGVPTDTQYF,TGTGCCAGCAGCAGACTAGCGGGGGTTCCCACAGATACGCAGTATTTT
TRBJ1-1,-,TRBV5-6,-,14,CASSLRGEGTEAFF,TGTGCCAGCAGCTTGAGGGGGGAGGGCACTGAAGCTTTCTTT
TRBJ2-7,-,TRBV7-2,-,14,CASSSPGRPYEQYF,TGTGCCAGCAGCTCCCCAGGACGGCCCTACGAGCAGTACTTC
TRBJ2-5,-,TRBV28,TRBD2,15,CASTQRGTYQETQYF,TGTGCCAGCACCCAGCGGGGGACATACCAAGAGACCCAGTACTTC
TRBJ2-2,-,TRBV7-9,TRBD1,18,CASSLRQGAVVRTGELFF,TGTGCCAGCAGCCTAAGACAGGGGGCGGTTGTGCGGACCGGGGAGCTGTTTTTT
TRBJ2-1,-,TRBV13,-,15,CASSRDVSSYNEQFF,TGTGCCAGCAGTAGAGACGTGAGCTCCTACAATGAGCAGTTCTTC
TRBJ2-6,-,TRBV30,-,14,CATEGDPGANVLTF,TGTGCTACAGAAGGGGATCCTGGGGCCAACGTCCTGACTTTC
TRBJ1-2,few,TRBV9,-,12,CASSVASYGYTF,TGTGCCAGCAGCGTAGCTTCCTATGGCTACACCTTC
TRBJ2-1,-,TRBV7-9,-,12,CASSPGANEQFF,TGTGCCAGCAGCCCCGGGGCCAATGAGCAGTTCTTC
TRBJ2-7,-,TRBV6-1,TRBD1,14,CASSVGQAIYEQYF,TGTGCCAGCAGTGTTGGACAGGCGATCTACGAGCAGTACTTC
TRBJ2-7,-,TRBV4-3,-,15,CASSQETTSAYEQYF,TGCGCCAGCAGCCAAGAAACGACGAGCGCCTACGAGCAGTACTTC
TRBJ2-1,once,TRBV5-6,TRBD1,16,CASSLGGPISYNEQFF,TGTGCCAGCAGCTTAGGGGGCCCTATCTCCTACAATGAGCAGTTCTTC
TRBJ1-1,-,TRBV7-9,-,14,CASSLVVGNTEAFF,TGTGCCAGCAGCTTAGTGGTGGGTAACACTGAAGCTTTCTTT
TRBJ1-1,-,TRBV2,-,10,CATRGTEAFF,TGTGCCACCCGAGGGACTGAAGCTTTCTTT
TRBJ1-1,once,TRBV7-3,TRBD1,14,CASSSGQGVTEAFF,TGTGCCAGCAGCTCTGGACAGGGTGTCACTGAAGCTTTCTTT